The 10 T cell receptor beta chains presented below share a single source sample, sequenced in a study of T cells in women clearing cervical HPV infection. The method was immunoSEQ multiplex PCR; TCRdb's version includes in-frame clones alone and lacks a portion of them. Seen in this sample are some 23,000 clones; the ten most common clones hold about 9.1%. Sequenced sample: blood buffy coat. The receptors stem from a woman between 18 and 70 years old with a cervical HPV16 infection that either progressed to CIN3+ or cleared (not recorded which).

Remarks on this clone: The read ends 3 residues shy of where the CDR3 ends; the end is completed using the germline J gene. The chain uses TRBV9 and TRBJ1-5; D possibly corresponds to TRBD1 (5 bases). Between the trimmed V and J ends, which lost 3 bases and 4 bases, there was a span of 14 bases. Germline V gene lookup returns CDR1 SGDLS and CDR2 YYNGEE. The CDR3 sequence is 15 residues long. CDR3 sequence reads: CASSANDRENQPQHF. The CDR3 bases that were read are TGTGCCAGCAGCGCAAATGACAGAGAAAATCAGCCC.

As concerns this clone: The read terminates 3 residues ahead of where the CDR3 ends, so the germline J gene completes it. The genes are TRBV5-4 and TRBJ2-5; a possible D gene is TRBD2 (6 bases). CDR3 length: 14 residues. Trimming took 2 bases from V and 2 from J, leaving 10 bases between them. CDR1 is SGHNT, CDR2 YYREEE, per germline (reference sequence). CDR3 sequence: CASSFAGTQETQYF. The sequenced CDR3 bases are TGTGCCAGCAGCTTTGCCGGGACTCAAGAGACC.

Remarks on this clone: The sequenced fragment ends 3 residues before the CDR3 boundary, so the rest is inferred from the germline J gene. This chain connects TRBV5-1 to TRBJ2-3; a possible D gene is TRBD2 (6 bases). Germline values: CDR1 SGHRS, CDR2 YFSETQ. The CDR3 covers 15 residues. The ends were cut back, 3 bases at V and 3 bases at J, with 14 bases in the middle. The CDR3 DNA, read in part, is TGCGCCAGCAGCTGGAACAGCCTAGCGACAGATACG. This gives the protein CASSWNSLATDT. The whole CDR3 is CASSWNSLATDTQYF.

Regarding this clone: Coverage ceases 3 residues before the CDR3 finishes, and the germline J gene fills in the end. The chain combines TRBV27 with TRBJ2-3; D possibly corresponds to TRBD1 (5 bases). V lost 4 bases, J lost 1 base, and 12 bases lay in between. CDR1 MNHEY and CDR2 SMNVEV come from the germline V gene (reference sequence). The CDR3 length is 15 residues. CDR3 residues: CASSSPLTGTDTQYF. The part of the CDR3 DNA that was read is TGTGCCAGCAGTTCCCCATTGACAGGCACAGATACG.

Notes on this clone: From the germline J gene comes the end of the CDR3, since the read stops 3 residues before it. In the same sample, other DNA sequences code for this CDR3. The chain uses TRBV7-2 and TRBJ1-2, with D uncertain. This CDR3 has 13 residues. V gave up 3 bases and J gave up 2 bases, with 7 bases separating them. CDR1 and CDR2 (germline): SGHTA, FQGNSA. The CDR3 region is CASSFSLNYGYTF. CDR3 bases read: TGTGCCAGCAGCTTCTCCCTCAACTATGGC.

About this clone itself: The read stops 3 residues short of the end of the CDR3; the missing end is completed from the germline J gene. The chain is built from TRBV10-3 and TRBJ2-2, with 10 bases fitting TRBD2. The CDR3 is 16 amino acids. Germline CDR1 ENHRY, CDR2 SYGVKD. V shed 2 bases and J 7 bases; nucleotides not matched to a gene: 7. Incomplete CDR3 DNA: TGTGCCATCAGTGAGCGGCTAGCGGGAGCCGGCGGGGAG. This sequence encodes CAISERLAGAGGE. The CDR3, in full, reads CAISERLAGAGGELFF.

As for this clone: The read comes to an end 3 residues before the CDR3 does, leaving the germline J gene to fill in the end. The chain has TRBV11-2 and TRBJ1-6; D ambiguous. The germline gives CDR1 SGHAT, CDR2 FQNNGV. The CDR3 has 14 amino acids. Trimming pared 1 base from V and 6 bases from J, leaving 7 bases between. The DNA read from the CDR3 is TGTGCCAGCAGCTTAGTGCAGGTTAATTCACCC. It specifies CASSLVQVNSP. The entire CDR3 reads CASSLVQVNSPLHF. Full variable domain (rest looked up from reference TRBV11-2 and TRBJ1-6): EAGVAQSPRYKIIEKRQSVAFWCNPISGHATLYWYQQILGQGPKLLIQFQNNGVVDDSQLPKDRFSAERLKGVDSTLKIQPAKLEDSAVYLCASSLVQVNSPLHFGNGTRLTVT.

Turning to this clone: The read is 3 residues too short to cover the CDR3 end, so that end is filled in from the germline J gene. The gene calls are TRBV30 and TRBJ2-5, with D perhaps TRBD2 (7 bases). Germline values: CDR1 GTSNPN, CDR2 SVGIG (reference sequence). The CDR3 runs to 16 residues. V was cut by 3 bases and J by 4 bases, with 21 bases left in between. The part of the CDR3 DNA that was read is TGTGCCTGGAGAGACGCCCGGGGGGCCTTCGGAGAGACC. It specifies CAWRDARGAFGET. The entire CDR3 is CAWRDARGAFGETQYF.

The CDR3 bases that were read are TGCGCCAGCACCCCGCGGGGCACCGGGGAG. Its translation: CASTPRGTGE. The CDR3 reads in full as CASTPRGTGELFF. The chain couples TRBV5-1 to TRBJ2-2; D perhaps matches TRBD2 (6 bases). The sequence runs out 3 residues before the end of the CDR3; the remainder is reconstructed from the germline J gene. Germline CDR1 and CDR2: SGHRS and YFSETQ. The ends were cut back, 6 bases at V and 4 bases at J, with 10 bases in the middle. This CDR3 is built from 13 residues.

Comment on this clone: The CDR3 extends 3 residues past the end of the read, so its final part is completed from the germline J gene. The chain joins TRBV6-2 or TRBV6-3 to TRBJ2-1, with TRBD2 as a possible D gene (6 bases). Trimming pared 2 bases from V and 0 bases from J, leaving 11 bases between. Per germline, CDR1 MNHEY and CDR2 SVGEGT. This CDR3 has 16 amino acids. The CDR3 region is CASSYMRGLSYNEQFF. The sequenced CDR3 bases are TGTGCCAGCAGTTACATGCGGGGACTCTCCTACAATGAG.